This T cell receptor (beta chain) was recovered during a study of blood T cell repertoires in COVID-19. Overall study context: COVID-19 samples from acute and convalescent phases originated in the United States, Italy and Spain. Sources were T cells, B-cell-depleted T cells, or PBMCs; the material itself was cDNA or gDNA.

The authors' processing: It was from reference gene primer amplification that nucleated cell counts were estimated. Assay: immunoSEQ multiplex PCR; the TCRdb copy retains only in-frame clones and omits some. V, J and clone size reflect that table, while D and trimming were determined from the DNA. Seen here are approximately 190,000 clones, about four fifths observed once, and the top ten hold more than 4.5%. Between the trimmed V and J ends, which lost 5 bases and 3 bases, there was a span of 11 bases. CDR3 length: 14 amino acids. CDR1 is LNHDA, CDR2 SQIVND, per germline (reference sequence). Sequences were obtained from peripheral blood. The chain carries TRBV19 and TRBJ2-1; the D gene is possibly TRBD2 (6 bases). The clonotype was recovered from an older woman with active or convalescent COVID-19. The CDR3 coding sequence is TGTGCCAGTAGTGCCCGGGACTTCTACAATGAGCAGTTCTTC. Translation gives CASSARDFYNEQFF. Combining the CDR3 with reference TRBV19 and TRBJ2-1 gives the whole variable domain DGGITQSPKYLFRKEGQNVTLSCEQNLNHDAMYWYRQDPGQGLRLIYYSQIVNDFQKGDIAEGYSVSREKKESFPLTVTSAQKNPTAFYLCASSARDFYNEQFFGPGTRLTVL.